One T cell receptor (beta chain) is described in this entry. Its antigen is currently unknown. These data belong to a study of T-cell reconstitution after alpha-beta-depleted transplantation in children. Overall study findings and caveats: Newly produced T cells mostly provided counts and TCRbeta diversity after one year, as hyperexpanded clones declined. Several hundred expanded graft clones reportedly gave rise to the alpha-beta T cells present about two months after transplant. In some patients, recipient T cells and intrathymic progenitors surviving conditioning explained high day-60 diversity.

Germline V gene lookup returns CDR1 MNHEY and CDR2 SMNVEV (reference sequence). V was pared by 5 bases and J by 7 bases, with 15 bases between. The CDR3 contains 14 residues. Using unique molecular identifiers, the investigators prepared the TCRbeta library. TCRdb analysed the PCR reads with MiXCR anew, one entry per CDR3 protein. The sample holds about 830,000 distinct CDR3 sequences; around 15% are singletons and the top ten take roughly 5%. The chain joins TRBV27 to TRBJ1-5; tentatively, D is TRBD1 (5 bases). Source: PBMCs, mostly from graft donor cells, taken 360 days after TCRalphabeta/CD19-depleted stem cell transplant. This clonotype was obtained from a male patient under 18 who had a stem cell transplant for acute lymphoblastic leukemia, so the T cells may come from the graft donor. The chain's CDR3 is CASSAGQPNQPQHF. As DNA, the CDR3 is TGTGCCAGCAGTGCAGGGCAGCCGAACCAGCCCCAGCATTTT.